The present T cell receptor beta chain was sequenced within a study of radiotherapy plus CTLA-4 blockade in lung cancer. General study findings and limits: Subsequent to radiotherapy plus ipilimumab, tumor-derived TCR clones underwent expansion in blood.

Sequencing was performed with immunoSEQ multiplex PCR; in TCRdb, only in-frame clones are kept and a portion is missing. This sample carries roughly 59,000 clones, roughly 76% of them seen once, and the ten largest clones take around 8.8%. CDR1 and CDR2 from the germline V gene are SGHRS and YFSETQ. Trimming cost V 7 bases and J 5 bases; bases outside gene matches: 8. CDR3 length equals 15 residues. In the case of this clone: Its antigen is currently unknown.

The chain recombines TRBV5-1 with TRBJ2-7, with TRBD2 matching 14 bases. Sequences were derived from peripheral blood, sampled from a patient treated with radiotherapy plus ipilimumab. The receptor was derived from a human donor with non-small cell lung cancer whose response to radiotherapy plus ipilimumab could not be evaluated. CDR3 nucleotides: TGCGCCAGCGGCCCGACTAGCGGGGGGGCCAACGAGCAGTACTTC. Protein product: CASGPTSGGANEQYF.